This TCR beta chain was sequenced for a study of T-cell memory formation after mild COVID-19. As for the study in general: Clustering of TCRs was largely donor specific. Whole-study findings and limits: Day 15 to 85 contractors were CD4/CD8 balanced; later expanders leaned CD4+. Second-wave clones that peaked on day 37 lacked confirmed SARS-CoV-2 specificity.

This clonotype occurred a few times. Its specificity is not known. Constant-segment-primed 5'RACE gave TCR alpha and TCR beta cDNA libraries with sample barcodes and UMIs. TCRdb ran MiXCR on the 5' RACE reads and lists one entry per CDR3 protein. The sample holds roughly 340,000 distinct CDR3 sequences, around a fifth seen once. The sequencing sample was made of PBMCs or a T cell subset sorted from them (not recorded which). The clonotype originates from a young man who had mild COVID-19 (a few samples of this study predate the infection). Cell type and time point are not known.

The chain's CDR3 is CASTFGQYTGELFF. CDR3 bases: TGTGCCAGCACCTTCGGACAGTACACCGGGGAGCTGTTTTTT. J is TRBJ2-2 and V is TRBV6-2 or TRBV6-3; a weak D match, TRBD1 (6 bases). Germline V gene data show CDR1 as MNHEY and CDR2 as SVGEGT. V lost 7 bases to trimming and J lost 3 bases, with 12 bases between them. The CDR3 totals 14 residues.